This T cell receptor beta chain appears in the sequencing data of a study of patients and donors after allogeneic stem cell transplantation. Trimming removed 6 bases from V and 4 bases from J, with 10 bases in between. The CDR3 length is 14 residues. CDR1 MDHEN and CDR2 SYDVKM come from the germline V gene. TCRdb analysed the RT-PCR reads with MiXCR anew, one entry per CDR3 protein. The repertoire consists of approximately 170,000 distinct CDR3 sequences, with 24% occurring once and the leading ten covering more than 25%. The receptor comes from a human donor who was either an allogeneic HSCT recipient or a stem cell or donor lymphocyte infusion donor (not recorded which). It is not recorded whose cells these are; they may come from a transplant donor. The V and J genes are TRBV28 and TRBJ2-6, with D unresolved. Sequences were obtained from blood, either unsorted or a sorted T cell fraction (not recorded which). This CDR3 reads CASSTPLGANVLTF. CDR3 bases: TGTGCCAGCAGCACGCCCCTCGGGGCCAACGTCCTGACTTTC.